These 19 T cell receptor beta chains originate from one sample sequenced in a study of identical twins. TCRdb ran MiXCR on the 5' RACE reads and lists one entry per CDR3 protein. The sample holds hundreds of thousands of distinct CDR3 sequences; 12% are singletons and the top ten take 1.5% to 2%. These data were also filed under a second study, of yellow fever vaccine responses in identical twins.

Input material: PBMCs. The receptors come from a woman between 18 and 29 years old in good health.

A few counts support this clonotype. The V call is TRBV13, the J call TRBJ2-7, with D unclear. The V gene's germline CDR1 is PRHDT and CDR2 FYEKMQ (reference sequence). Trimming shortened V by 2 bases and J by 5 bases, and 7 bases separated the two germline ends. This CDR3 contains 12 residues. The CDR3 protein is CASSLNRDEQYV. DNA of the CDR3: TGTGCCAGCAGCTTAAACCGAGACGAGCAGTACGTC.

This clonotype was seen only a few times. The chain carries TRBV10-3 and TRBJ2-3; 9 bases agree with TRBD1. This CDR3 contains 15 residues. Germline V lookup: CDR1 ENHRY, CDR2 SYGVKD. The V gene end was trimmed by 6 bases and the J gene end by 4 bases; junction bases not matched to a gene: 8. In DNA, the CDR3 is TGTGCCATCAGCCCCTCGGGACAGGGTCCAGATACGCAGTATTTT. Its translation: CAISPSGQGPDTQYF.

The chain joins TRBV10-3 to TRBJ2-2, with D perhaps matching TRBD1 (7 bases). Germline values: CDR1 ENHRY, CDR2 SYGVKD. The CDR3 runs to 13 residues. V was cut by 7 bases and J by 5 bases, with 11 bases left in between. This CDR3 is CAITTGRTGELFF. CDR3 in DNA: TGTGCCATCACGACAGGGAGGACCGGGGAGCTGTTTTTT.

At least ten counts were recorded for this clonotype. The J gene is TRBJ1-2, the V gene TRBV6-5; 8 bases are a match to TRBD1. The V segment lost 0 bases and the J segment 4 bases; nucleotides outside the gene matches: 1. This CDR3 is built from 14 residues. Germline lookup yields CDR1 MNHEY and CDR2 SVGAGI. In nucleotides, the CDR3 is TGTGCCAGCAGTTACTCGACAGGGGCCTATGGCTACACCTTC. It yields the protein CASSYSTGAYGYTF.

This clonotype was picked up a small number of times. The rearrangement uses TRBV7-8 and TRBJ2-4; D uncertain. Trimming removed 4 bases at V and 2 bases at J, with 6 bases between. This CDR3 is 13 amino acids long. Germline V gene sequence: CDR1 SGHVS, CDR2 FQNEAQ. In DNA form, the CDR3 reads TGTGCCAGCAGCTACGGGTCCAAAAACATTCAGTACTTC. Protein sequence: CASSYGSKNIQYF.

This rearrangement joins TRBV6-4 to TRBJ2-7; 7 bases map to TRBD1. Trimming at V came to 6 bases and at J to 6 bases, leaving 8 bases not matched to a gene. The CDR3 contains 13 residues. The germline CDR1 and CDR2 sequences are MRHNA and SNTAGT. DNA for the CDR3: TGTGCCAGCAGGGTGATGACAGGGCCCGAGCAGTACTTC. It is translated as CASRVMTGPEQYF.

This rearrangement joins TRBV20-1 to TRBJ2-1, with 7 bases matching TRBD2. Losses at the gene ends were 3 bases for V and 9 bases for J; bases not matched to a gene: 8. The CDR3 is 13 residues long. The germline V gene encodes CDR1 DFQATT and CDR2 SNEGSKA (reference sequence). The CDR3 sequence is CSASPIGGSEQFF. The DNA for the CDR3 is TGCAGTGCTAGTCCAATCGGGGGGAGTGAGCAGTTCTTC.

This clonotype came up a few times. The genes are TRBV6-5 and TRBJ1-3; D unresolved. Germline CDR1 MNHEY, CDR2 SVGAGI. CDR3 length equals 16 residues. Trimming stripped 0 bases from V and 0 bases from J, with 9 bases between. CDR3 amino acids: CASSYSEGSSGNTIYF. CDR3 DNA: TGTGCCAGCAGTTACTCGGAGGGCAGCTCTGGAAACACCATATATTTT.

J is TRBJ2-1 and V is TRBV7-3, with 9 bases lining up with TRBD2. The CDR3 is 15 amino acids. Germline CDR1 reads SGHTA; CDR2 reads FQGTGA. Losses at the gene ends were 3 bases for V and 5 bases for J; bases not matched to a gene: 5. CDR3 coding DNA: TGTGCCAGCAGCTTGCTAGCGGGAAGCAACAATGAGCAGTTCTTC. This gives the protein CASSLLAGSNNEQFF.

The chain is built from TRBV4-1 and TRBJ2-7, with D tentatively TRBD2 (6 bases). V was clipped by 4 bases and J by 1 base, with 20 bases between them. Germline values: CDR1 MGHRA, CDR2 YSYEKL. The CDR3 is 17 amino acids. This CDR3 is CASSLGSGGSPSYEQYF. The CDR3 bases are TGCGCCAGCAGCCTAGGGTCCGGGGGTTCTCCTTCCTACGAGCAGTACTTC.

The CDR3 sequence is CASSPMVRGRAGTDTQYF. The CDR3 DNA follows: TGTGCCAGCAGCCCTATGGTGCGCGGGAGGGCCGGCACAGATACGCAGTATTTT. The V gene is TRBV28, the J gene TRBJ2-3; 9 bases are shared with TRBD2. After removal of 6 bases from V and 1 base from J, the junction contained 14 bases not matched to a gene. Germline values: CDR1 MDHEN, CDR2 SYDVKM. The CDR3 is 18 residues long.

This clonotype occurred a few times. For the CDR3, the DNA is TGCGCCAGCAGCTTATCAAAGGGGACTGCAACTAATGAAAAACTGTTTTTT. Translation: CASSLSKGTATNEKLFF. This rearrangement joins TRBV5-1 to TRBJ1-4; tentatively, D is TRBD1 (5 bases). V gave up 2 bases and J gave up 0 bases, with 14 bases separating them. The CDR3 is 17 amino acids. CDR1 is SGHRS, CDR2 YFSETQ, per germline.

This clonotype was recorded many times. The chain recombines TRBV13 with TRBJ1-1, with a possible D match to TRBD1 (5 bases). Germline V gives CDR1 PRHDT, CDR2 FYEKMQ (reference sequence). V dropped 0 bases and J dropped 3 bases, with 11 bases sitting between them. The CDR3 has 15 amino acids. The CDR3 here is CASSLGLGRYTEAFF. The CDR3 DNA is TGTGCCAGCAGCTTAGGCTTGGGGCGTTACACTGAAGCTTTCTTT. The whole variable domain, remainder taken from reference TRBV13 and TRBJ1-1, is AAGVIQSPRHLIKEKRETATLKCYPIPRHDTVYWYQQGPGQDPQFLISFYEKMQSDKGSIPDRFSAQQFSDYHSELNMSSLELGDSALYFCASSLGLGRYTEAFFGQGTRLTVV.

The chain combines TRBV12-3 or TRBV12-4 with TRBJ1-1; the D is unclear. V was pared by 9 bases and J by 2 bases, with 16 bases between. The CDR3 consists of 14 residues. CDR3 protein: CASLSGPRNTEAFF. The CDR3 DNA reads TGTGCCAGTTTAAGTGGACCCCGAAACACTGAAGCTTTCTTT.

Only a few counts were recorded for this clonotype. V and J are TRBV20-1 and TRBJ2-1, with TRBD1 matching 8 bases. From germline, CDR1 is DFQATT and CDR2 SNEGSKA (reference sequence). CDR3 length equals 16 residues. V gave up 6 bases and J gave up 1 base; unmatched junction bases: 11. The CDR3 loop is CSAEPLDRASYNEQFF. The CDR3 DNA reads TGCAGTGCCGAACCTTTGGACAGGGCGTCCTACAATGAGCAGTTCTTC.

This clonotype was counted between two and nine times. This rearrangement joins TRBV7-8 to TRBJ2-7; tentatively, D is TRBD2 (6 bases). CDR3 size: 16 residues. Germline CDR1 SGHVS, CDR2 FQNEAQ. V was cut by 5 bases and J by 2 bases, with 19 bases left in between. The CDR3 DNA reads as TGTGCCAGCAGCCCCGCTTGGGGGGATATTCCCTACGAGCAGTACTTC. Translation gives CASSPAWGDIPYEQYF.

This clonotype was found a few times. V gene TRBV29-1 combines with J gene TRBJ2-7; D remains unclear. The CDR3 extends over 12 amino acids. V dropped 3 bases and J dropped 3 bases, with 9 bases sitting between them. The germline gives CDR1 SQVTM, CDR2 ANQGSEA. The CDR3 here is CSVEGRFYEQYF. CDR3 nucleotide sequence: TGCAGCGTTGAGGGCCGTTTCTACGAGCAGTACTTC.

CDR3 DNA: TGTGCCACCAGCAGAAGCTACACCGGGGAGCTGTTTTTT. It specifies CATSRSYTGELFF. The chain is built from TRBV15 and TRBJ2-2; D gene ambiguous. Germline CDR1 and CDR2: LNHNV and YYDKDF (reference sequence). Trimming took off 2 bases at V and 3 bases at J, with 4 bases between the two ends. The CDR3 runs 13 residues.

V usage is TRBV5-1 and J usage is TRBJ2-5, with 9 bases aligning to TRBD2. The CDR3 contains 17 residues. V lost 0 bases and J lost 4; bases outside the gene matches: 10. CDR1 is SGHRS, CDR2 YFSETQ, per germline. The CDR3: CASSLVGASGISETQYF. The CDR3 coding sequence is TGCGCCAGCAGCTTGGTAGGGGCTAGCGGGATATCAGAGACCCAGTACTTC.